The 3 T cell receptor beta chains presented below share a single source sample, sequenced in a study of identical twins. One entry per CDR3 protein, called by TCRdb with MiXCR from the 5' RACE reads. The repertoire holds some 900,000 distinct CDR3 sequences, with roughly an eighth as singletons. These records were also assigned to another study, of yellow fever vaccine responses in identical twins.

Sequencing was done on a sample of PBMCs. The receptors were sampled from a woman aged 18-29 years in good health.

This clonotype was recorded at least ten times. DNA for the CDR3: TGTGCCAGCAGTCCGGGACTTAGCACAGATACGCAGTATTTT. It encodes CASSPGLSTDTQYF. This rearrangement joins TRBV6-1 to TRBJ2-3; tentative D call: TRBD2 (6 bases). Germline CDR1 is MNHNS and CDR2 is SASEGT. This CDR3 contains 14 residues. V was trimmed by 5 bases and J by 0 bases, leaving 9 bases between them.

This clonotype showed up just a few times. For the CDR3, the DNA is TGTGCCAGCAGTGTGGGGGGGCGCGGGGAGACCCAGTACTTC. This codes for CASSVGGRGETQYF. The chain is built from TRBV6-1 and TRBJ2-5; TRBD2 is a possible D gene (7 bases). The CDR3 is 14 residues long. The germline V and J ends were trimmed by 4 bases and 5 bases, with 14 bases remaining between them. In germline, CDR1 is MNHNS, CDR2 SASEGT.

This clonotype was counted at least ten times. The V call is TRBV5-1, the J call TRBJ2-1, with D possibly TRBD2 on 7 matching bases. The CDR3 loop spans 16 amino acids. Trimming shortened V by 4 bases and J by 0 bases, and 14 bases separated the two germline ends. CDR1 is SGHRS, CDR2 YFSETQ, per germline. The CDR3 is CASSRLADSSYNEQFF. In DNA form, the CDR3 reads TGCGCCAGCAGCCGGCTAGCGGACAGCTCCTACAATGAGCAGTTCTTC.